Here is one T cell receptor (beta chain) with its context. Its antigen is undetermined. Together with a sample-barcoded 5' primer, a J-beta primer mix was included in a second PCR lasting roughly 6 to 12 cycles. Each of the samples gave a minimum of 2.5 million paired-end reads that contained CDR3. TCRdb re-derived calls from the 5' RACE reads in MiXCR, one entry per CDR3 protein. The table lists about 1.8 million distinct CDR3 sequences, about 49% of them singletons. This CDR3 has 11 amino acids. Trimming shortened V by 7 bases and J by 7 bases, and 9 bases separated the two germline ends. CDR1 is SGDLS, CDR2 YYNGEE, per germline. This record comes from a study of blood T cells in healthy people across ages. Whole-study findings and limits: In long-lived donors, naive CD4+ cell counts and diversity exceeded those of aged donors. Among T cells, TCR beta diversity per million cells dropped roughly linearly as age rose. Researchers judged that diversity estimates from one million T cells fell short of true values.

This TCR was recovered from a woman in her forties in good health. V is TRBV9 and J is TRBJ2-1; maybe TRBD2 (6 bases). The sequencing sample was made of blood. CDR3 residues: CASFAGNEQFF. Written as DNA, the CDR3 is TGTGCCAGCTTTGCGGGGAATGAGCAGTTCTTC.